This T cell receptor beta chain was captured by sequencing in a study of blood T cell repertoires in COVID-19. Germline V CDR1 and CDR2: SGHTA, FQGNSA. The CDR3 is made up of 16 amino acids. V lost 0 bases and J lost 5, with 13 bases in between. Seattle cases were enrolled at active infection and followed longitudinally. Assay used: immunoSEQ multiplex PCR; TCRdb lists only in-frame clones, some missing. The repertoire consists of fewer than 300,000 clones, with roughly four fifths occurring once and the leading ten covering more than 15%. The chain carries TRBV7-2 and TRBJ2-2; the D gene is possibly TRBD2 (6 bases). This sequence was found in a person aged 70 to 85 with COVID-19, enrolled during active disease. Specimen: peripheral blood. CDR3 protein: CASSLASGVGTGELFF. The CDR3 DNA follows: TGTGCCAGCAGCTTAGCTTCGGGAGTGGGAACCGGGGAGCTGTTTTTT.